The T cell receptor (beta chain) described here comes from a study of cytomegalovirus exposure and HLA in healthy donors. As for the study in general: Approximately 85 million unique TCRs from HLA-typed donors made up an early data release.

This clone was detected only once. A multiplex PCR was run with 60 Vbeta primers and 13 Jbeta primers. Profiled with immunoSEQ multiplex PCR; TCRdb holds only in-frame clones, not every one. Of approximately 130,000 clones listed, 82% are singletons. The source is a boy aged 2 to 10 in good health and CMV-seronegative. Sequences were obtained from PBMCs.

CDR3 nucleotides: TGTGCCAGCAGTCCCCGGAGCGGTCTAAATGAGCAGTTCTTC. Protein sequence: CASSPRSGLNEQFF. The rearrangement links TRBV6-6 to TRBJ2-1; possible D gene TRBD2, 5 bases. The CDR3 is 14 amino acids. Germline CDR1 reads MNHNY; CDR2 reads SVGAGI (reference sequence). V shed 5 bases and J shed 7 bases, with 15 bases lying between them.